The 2 T cell receptor beta chains reported below all come from one sample, sequenced in a study of cytomegalovirus exposure and HLA in healthy donors. PCR employed 60 Vbeta and 13 Jbeta primers. Clones were sequenced by immunoSEQ multiplex PCR, and TCRdb holds only the in-frame ones, with some missing. This table holds roughly 120,000 clones, approximately 80% found once. Sequencing used PBMCs. These receptors came from a woman aged 18-35 years in good health and CMV-seronegative.

This chain links TRBV27 with TRBJ2-1, with D possibly TRBD1 on 5 matching bases. Germline V gives CDR1 MNHEY, CDR2 SMNVEV (reference sequence). The V end lost 2 bases, the J end lost 6 bases, and 8 bases lay between the germline ends. The CDR3 extends over 13 amino acids. CDR3 region: CASSLDSPNEQFF. CDR3 nucleotides: TGTGCCAGCAGTTTAGACAGCCCCAATGAGCAGTTCTTC.

This chain connects TRBV27 to TRBJ2-7, with D uncertain. The CDR3 consists of 11 residues. Germline values: CDR1 MNHEY, CDR2 SMNVEV (reference sequence). V was clipped by 2 bases and J by 5 bases, with 4 bases between them. The CDR3, as DNA: TGTGCCAGCAGTTTAGCGGACGAGCAGTACTTC. Its protein product is CASSLADEQYF.